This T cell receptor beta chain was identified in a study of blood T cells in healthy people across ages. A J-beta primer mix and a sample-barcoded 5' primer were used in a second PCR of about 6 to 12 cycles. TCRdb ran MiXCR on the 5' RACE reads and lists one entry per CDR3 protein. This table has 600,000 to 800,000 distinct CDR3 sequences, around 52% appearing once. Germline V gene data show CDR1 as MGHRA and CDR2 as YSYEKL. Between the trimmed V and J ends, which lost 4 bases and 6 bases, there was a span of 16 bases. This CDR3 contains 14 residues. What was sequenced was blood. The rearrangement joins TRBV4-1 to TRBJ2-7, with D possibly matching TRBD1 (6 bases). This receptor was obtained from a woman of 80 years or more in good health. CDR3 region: CASSPSTGLIEQYF. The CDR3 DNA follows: TGCGCCAGCAGCCCGAGCACAGGGTTAATCGAGCAGTACTTC.